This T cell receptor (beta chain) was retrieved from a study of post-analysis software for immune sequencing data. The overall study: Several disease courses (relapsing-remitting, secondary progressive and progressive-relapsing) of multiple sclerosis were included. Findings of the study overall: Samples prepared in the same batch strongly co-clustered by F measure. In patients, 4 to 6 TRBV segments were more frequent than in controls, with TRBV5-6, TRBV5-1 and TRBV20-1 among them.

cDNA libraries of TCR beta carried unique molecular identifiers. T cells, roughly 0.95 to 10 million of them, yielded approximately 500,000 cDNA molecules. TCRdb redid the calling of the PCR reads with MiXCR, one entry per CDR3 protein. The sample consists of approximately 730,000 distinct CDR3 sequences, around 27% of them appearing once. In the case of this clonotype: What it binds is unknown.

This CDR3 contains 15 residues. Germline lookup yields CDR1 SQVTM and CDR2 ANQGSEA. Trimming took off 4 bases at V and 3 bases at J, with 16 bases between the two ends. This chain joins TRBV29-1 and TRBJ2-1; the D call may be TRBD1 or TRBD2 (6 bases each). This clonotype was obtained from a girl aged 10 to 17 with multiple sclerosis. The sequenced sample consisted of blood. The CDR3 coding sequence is TGCAGCGTTGTGCCAGAGGGGGGACACTACAATGAGCAGTTCTTC. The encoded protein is CSVVPEGGHYNEQFF.